Described below is a single TCR beta chain sequence and its context. Its antigen is unidentified. This entry belongs to a study of graft-versus-host responses after intestinal transplantation. Study-wide context: Recipients had multivisceral, liver-intestinal, or isolated intestinal transplants. Every recipient had anti-thymocyte globulin induction and approximately three years of tacrolimus plus steroids. Study observations and caveats: Patients who carried graft-donor T cell macrochimerism also had high graft-versus-host to host-versus-graft clonal ratios in their allografts.

Generated by immunoSEQ multiplex PCR, the TCRdb table keeps only in-frame clones and is missing some. The sample records 98,000 or so clones, more than 85% being singletons. The clonotype originates from a human donor who received an intestinal transplant. Sample: unstimulated CD4+ T cells sorted from spleen or lymph node cells, taken before intestinal transplant.

The CDR3, as DNA: TGTGCCAGCAGCTCCCGGACTAGCGGGAGGGCCAAGAATGAGCAGTTCTTC. Protein product: CASSSRTSGRAKNEQFF. This chain uses TRBV7-2 with TRBJ2-1; 15 bases align to TRBD2. CDR1 SGHTA and CDR2 FQGNSA come from the germline V gene. The V and J ends lost 4 bases and 7 bases, in that order; junction bases with no gene match: 8. The CDR3 runs 17 residues.